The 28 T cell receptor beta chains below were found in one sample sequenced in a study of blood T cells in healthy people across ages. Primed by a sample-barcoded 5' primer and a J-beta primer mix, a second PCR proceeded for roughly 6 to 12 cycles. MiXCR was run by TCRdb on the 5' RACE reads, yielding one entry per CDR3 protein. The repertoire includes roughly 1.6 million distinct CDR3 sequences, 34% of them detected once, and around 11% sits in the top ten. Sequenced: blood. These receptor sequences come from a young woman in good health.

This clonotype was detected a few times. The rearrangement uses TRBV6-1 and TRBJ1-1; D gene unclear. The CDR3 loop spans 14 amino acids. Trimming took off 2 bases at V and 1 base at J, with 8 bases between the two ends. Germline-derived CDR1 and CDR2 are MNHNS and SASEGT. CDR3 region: CASSERRENTEAFF. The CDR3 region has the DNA TGTGCCAGCAGTGAACGTCGGGAGAACACTGAAGCTTTCTTT.

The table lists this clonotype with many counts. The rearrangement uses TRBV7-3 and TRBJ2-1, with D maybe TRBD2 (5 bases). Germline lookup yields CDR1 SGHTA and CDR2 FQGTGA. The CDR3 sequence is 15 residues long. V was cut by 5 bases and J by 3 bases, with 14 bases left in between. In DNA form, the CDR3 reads TGTGCCAGCAGCCCCCTAGGGAGAGGCTACAATGAGCAGTTCTTC. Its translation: CASSPLGRGYNEQFF.

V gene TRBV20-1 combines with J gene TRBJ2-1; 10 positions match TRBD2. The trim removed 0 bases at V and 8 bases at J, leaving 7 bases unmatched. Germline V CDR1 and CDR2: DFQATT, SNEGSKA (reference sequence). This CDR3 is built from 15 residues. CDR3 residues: CSARELAGAKDEQFF. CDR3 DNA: TGCAGTGCTAGAGAGCTAGCGGGAGCTAAAGATGAGCAGTTCTTC.

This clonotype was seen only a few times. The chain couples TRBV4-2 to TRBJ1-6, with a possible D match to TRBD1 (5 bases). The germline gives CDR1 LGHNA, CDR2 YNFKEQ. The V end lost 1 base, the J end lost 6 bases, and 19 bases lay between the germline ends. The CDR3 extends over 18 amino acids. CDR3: CASSQGDLRQGSNSPLHF. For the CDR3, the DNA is TGTGCCAGCAGCCAAGGTGACCTTCGGCAGGGCAGTAATTCACCCCTCCACTTT.

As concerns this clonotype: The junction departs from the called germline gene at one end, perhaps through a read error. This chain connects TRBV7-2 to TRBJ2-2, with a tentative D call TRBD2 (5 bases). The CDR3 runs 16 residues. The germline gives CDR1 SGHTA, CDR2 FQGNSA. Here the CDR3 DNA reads TGTGCCAGCAGCTTAGTATTTGGAGTTGACACCGGGGAGCGGTTTTTT. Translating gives CASSLVFGVDTGERFF.

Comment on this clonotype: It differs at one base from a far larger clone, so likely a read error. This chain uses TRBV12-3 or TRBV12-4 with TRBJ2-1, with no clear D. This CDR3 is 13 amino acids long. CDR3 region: CASSPSSYNGQFF. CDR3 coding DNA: TGTGCCAGCAGCCCGAGCTCCTACAATGGGCAGTTCTTC.

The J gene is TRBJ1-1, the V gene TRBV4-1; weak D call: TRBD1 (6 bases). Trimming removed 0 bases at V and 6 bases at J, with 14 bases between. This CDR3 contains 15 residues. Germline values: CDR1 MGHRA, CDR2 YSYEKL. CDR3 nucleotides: TGCGCCAGCAGCCAAGATAGCAGGGGTATCGCTGAAGCTTTCTTT. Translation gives CASSQDSRGIAEAFF.

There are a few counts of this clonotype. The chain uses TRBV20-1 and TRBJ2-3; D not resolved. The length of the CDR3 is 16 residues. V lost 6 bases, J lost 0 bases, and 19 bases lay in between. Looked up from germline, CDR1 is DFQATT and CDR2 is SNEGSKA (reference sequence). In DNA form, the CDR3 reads TGCAGTGCCGTTAGGCGGTACGGAACTAGCACAGATACGCAGTATTTT. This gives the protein CSAVRRYGTSTDTQYF.

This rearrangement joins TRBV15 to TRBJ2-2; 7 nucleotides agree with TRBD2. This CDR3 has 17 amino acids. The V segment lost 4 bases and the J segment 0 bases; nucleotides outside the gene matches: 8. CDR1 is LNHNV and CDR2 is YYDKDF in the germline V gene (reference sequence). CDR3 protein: CATSMGAGSPNTGELFF. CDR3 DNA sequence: TGTGCCACCAGCATGGGAGCGGGGAGCCCGAACACCGGGGAGCTGTTTTTT.

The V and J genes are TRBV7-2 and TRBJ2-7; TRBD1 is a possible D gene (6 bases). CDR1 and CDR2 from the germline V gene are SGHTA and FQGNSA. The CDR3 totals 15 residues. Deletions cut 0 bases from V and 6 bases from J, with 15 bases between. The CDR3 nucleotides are TGTGCCAGCAGCTTAGCACCAGGGGCCTCTTCCGAGCAGTACTTC. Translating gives CASSLAPGASSEQYF.

This CDR3 is CASQGRGKETQYF. CDR3 nucleotides: TGTGCCAGCCAGGGCAGGGGGAAAGAGACCCAGTACTTC. This sequence joins TRBV2 and TRBJ2-5; 7 bases fit TRBD1. The CDR3 totals 13 residues. Germline trimming cut 8 bases from V and 3 bases from J; bases unmatched to any gene: 6. Germline-derived CDR1 and CDR2 are SNHLY and FYNNEI.

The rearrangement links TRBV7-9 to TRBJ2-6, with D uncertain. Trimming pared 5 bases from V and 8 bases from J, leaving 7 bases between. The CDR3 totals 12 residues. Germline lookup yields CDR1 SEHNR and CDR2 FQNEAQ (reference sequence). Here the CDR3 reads CASSPSTNVLTF. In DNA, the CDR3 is TGTGCCAGCAGCCCATCGACCAACGTCCTGACTTTC.

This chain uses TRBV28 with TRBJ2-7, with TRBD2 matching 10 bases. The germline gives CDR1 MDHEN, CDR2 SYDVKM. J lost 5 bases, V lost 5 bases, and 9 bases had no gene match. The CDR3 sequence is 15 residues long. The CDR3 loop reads CASSATSGVWNEQYF. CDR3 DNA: TGTGCCAGCAGTGCCACTAGCGGGGTTTGGAACGAGCAGTACTTC. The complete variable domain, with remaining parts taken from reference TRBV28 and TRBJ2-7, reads DVKVTQSSRYLVKRTGEKVFLECVQDMDHENMFWYRQDPGLGLRLIYFSYDVKMKEKGDIPEGYSVSREKKERFSLILESASTNQTSMYLCASSATSGVWNEQYFGPGTRLTVT.

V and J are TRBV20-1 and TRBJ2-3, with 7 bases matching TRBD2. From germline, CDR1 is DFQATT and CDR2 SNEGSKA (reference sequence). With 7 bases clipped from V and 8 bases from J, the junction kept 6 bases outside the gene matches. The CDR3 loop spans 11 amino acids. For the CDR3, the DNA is TGCAGTGTGGGGGGGTCGGGTACGCAGTATTTT. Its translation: CSVGGSGTQYF.

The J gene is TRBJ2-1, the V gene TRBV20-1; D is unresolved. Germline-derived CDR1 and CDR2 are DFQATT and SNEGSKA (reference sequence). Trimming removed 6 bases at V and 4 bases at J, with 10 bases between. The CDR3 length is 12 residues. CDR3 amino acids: CSAASAYNEQFF. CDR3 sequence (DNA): TGCAGTGCCGCCAGCGCGTACAATGAGCAGTTCTTC.

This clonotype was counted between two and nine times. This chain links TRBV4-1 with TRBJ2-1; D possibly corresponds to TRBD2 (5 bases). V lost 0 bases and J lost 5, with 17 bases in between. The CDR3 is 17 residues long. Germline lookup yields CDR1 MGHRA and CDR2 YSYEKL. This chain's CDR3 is CASSQDAGPRWDNEQFF. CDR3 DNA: TGCGCCAGCAGCCAAGATGCGGGCCCCCGGTGGGACAATGAGCAGTTCTTC.

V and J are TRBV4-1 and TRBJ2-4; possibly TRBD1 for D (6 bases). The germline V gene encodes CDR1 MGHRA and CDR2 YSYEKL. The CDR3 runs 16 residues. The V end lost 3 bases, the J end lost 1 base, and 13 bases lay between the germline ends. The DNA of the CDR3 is TGCGCCAGCAGCCAGACAGGAGCCCCCGCCAAAAACATTCAGTACTTC. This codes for CASSQTGAPAKNIQYF.

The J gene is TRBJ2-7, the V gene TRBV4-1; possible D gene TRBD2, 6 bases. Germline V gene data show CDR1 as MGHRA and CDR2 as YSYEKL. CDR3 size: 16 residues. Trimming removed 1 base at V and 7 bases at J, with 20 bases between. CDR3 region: CASSQGLAPEGGEQYF. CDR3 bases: TGCGCCAGCAGCCAAGGACTTGCACCGGAGGGTGGAGAGCAGTACTTC.

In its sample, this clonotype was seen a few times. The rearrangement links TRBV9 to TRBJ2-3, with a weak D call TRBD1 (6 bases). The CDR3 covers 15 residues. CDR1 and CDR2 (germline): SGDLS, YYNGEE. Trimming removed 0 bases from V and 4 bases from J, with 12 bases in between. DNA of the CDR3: TGTGCCAGCAGCGTAGTAGCAGGGGTTGCAGATACGCAGTATTTT. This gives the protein CASSVVAGVADTQYF.

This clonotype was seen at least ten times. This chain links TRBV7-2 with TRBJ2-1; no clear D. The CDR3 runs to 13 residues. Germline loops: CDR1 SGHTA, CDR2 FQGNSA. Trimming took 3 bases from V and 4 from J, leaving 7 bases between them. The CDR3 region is CASSFASYNEQFF. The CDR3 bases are TGTGCCAGCAGCTTCGCTTCTTACAATGAGCAGTTCTTC.

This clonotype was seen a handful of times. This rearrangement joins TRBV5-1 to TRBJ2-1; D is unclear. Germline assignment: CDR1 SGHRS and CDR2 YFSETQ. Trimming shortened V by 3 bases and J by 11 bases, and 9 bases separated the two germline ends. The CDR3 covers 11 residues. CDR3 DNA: TGCGCCAGCAGCTCCTTGGGCCAGCAGTTCTTC. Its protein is CASSSLGQQFF.

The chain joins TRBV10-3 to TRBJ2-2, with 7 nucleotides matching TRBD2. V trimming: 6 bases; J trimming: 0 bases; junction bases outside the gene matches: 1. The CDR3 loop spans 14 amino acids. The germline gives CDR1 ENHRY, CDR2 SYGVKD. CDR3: CAISGLANTGELFF. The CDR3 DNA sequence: TGTGCCATCAGCGGACTAGCGAACACCGGGGAGCTGTTTTTT.

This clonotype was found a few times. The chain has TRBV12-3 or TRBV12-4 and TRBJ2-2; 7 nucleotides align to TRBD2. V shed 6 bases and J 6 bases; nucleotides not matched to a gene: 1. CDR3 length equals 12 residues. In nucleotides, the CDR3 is TGTGCCAGCAGGACTAGCCCCGGGGAGCTGTTTTTT. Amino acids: CASRTSPGELFF.

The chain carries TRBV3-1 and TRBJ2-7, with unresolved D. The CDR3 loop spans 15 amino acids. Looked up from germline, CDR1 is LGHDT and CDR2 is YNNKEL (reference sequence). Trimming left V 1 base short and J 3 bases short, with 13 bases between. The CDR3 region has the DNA TGTGCCAGCAGCCAAGGGCCGGAGCCGGGCTACGAGCAGTACTTC. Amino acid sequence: CASSQGPEPGYEQYF.

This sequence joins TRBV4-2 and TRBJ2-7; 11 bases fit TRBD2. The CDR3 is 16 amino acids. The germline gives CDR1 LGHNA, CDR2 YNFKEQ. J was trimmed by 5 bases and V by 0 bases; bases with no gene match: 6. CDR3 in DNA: TGTGCCAGCAGCCAAGATGTAGCGGGAGGGCGCGACGAGCAGTACTTC. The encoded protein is CASSQDVAGGRDEQYF.

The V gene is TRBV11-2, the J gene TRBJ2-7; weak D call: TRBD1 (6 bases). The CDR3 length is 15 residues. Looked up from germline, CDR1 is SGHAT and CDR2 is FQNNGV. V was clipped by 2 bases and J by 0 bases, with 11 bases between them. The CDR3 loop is CASSLSTGDSYEQYF. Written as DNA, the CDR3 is TGTGCCAGCAGCTTATCGACAGGAGACTCCTACGAGCAGTACTTC. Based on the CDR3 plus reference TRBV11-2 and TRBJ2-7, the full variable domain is EAGVAQSPRYKIIEKRQSVAFWCNPISGHATLYWYQQILGQGPKLLIQFQNNGVVDDSQLPKDRFSAERLKGVDSTLKIQPAKLEDSAVYLCASSLSTGDSYEQYFGPGTRLTVT.

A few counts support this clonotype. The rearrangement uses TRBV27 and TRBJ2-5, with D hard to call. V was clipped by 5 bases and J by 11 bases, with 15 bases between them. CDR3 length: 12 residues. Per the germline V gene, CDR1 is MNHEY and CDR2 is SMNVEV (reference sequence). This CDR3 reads CASSEGYNEQYF. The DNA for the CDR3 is TGTGCCAGCAGTGAAGGTTACAATGAGCAGTACTTC.

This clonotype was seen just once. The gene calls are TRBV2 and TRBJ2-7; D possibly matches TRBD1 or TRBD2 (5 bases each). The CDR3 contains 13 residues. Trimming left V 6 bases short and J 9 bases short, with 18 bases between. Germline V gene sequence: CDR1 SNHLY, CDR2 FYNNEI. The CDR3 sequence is CASRGDPARWQYF. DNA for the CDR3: TGTGCCAGCAGAGGGGACCCCGCTCGTTGGCAGTACTTC.